The 20 T cell receptor beta chains below come from one sample, sequenced in a study of blood T cell repertoires in COVID-19. Sequencing used immunoSEQ multiplex PCR; TCRdb keeps in-frame clones, though not all of them. The profile shows approximately 220,000 clones, roughly 80% of them singletons. The specimen was peripheral blood. The receptors come from a woman aged 30 to 39 who had recovered from COVID-19.

V is TRBV2 and J is TRBJ2-7; tentative D call: TRBD1 (6 bases). Germline V CDR1 and CDR2: SNHLY, FYNNEI. V was trimmed by 5 bases and J by 5 bases, leaving 10 bases between them. CDR3 size: 12 residues. CDR3 loop: CASSPQGHEQYF. The CDR3 nucleotides are TGTGCCAGCAGTCCACAGGGCCACGAGCAGTACTTC. The entire variable domain, with the rest obtained from reference TRBV2 and TRBJ2-7, is as follows: EPEVTQTPSHQVTQMGQEVILRCVPISNHLYFYWYRQILGQKVEFLVSFYNNEISEKSEIFDDQFSVERPDGSNFTLKIRSTKLEDSAMYFCASSPQGHEQYFGPGTRLTVT.

The gene calls are TRBV28 and TRBJ1-4; the D gene is possibly TRBD1 (5 bases). The CDR3 extends over 17 amino acids. V gave up 5 bases and J gave up 0 bases, with 16 bases separating them. Germline-derived CDR1 and CDR2 are MDHEN and SYDVKM. The CDR3 nucleotides are TGTGCCAGCAGTCCATTCCAAACAGGTGCAACTAATGAAAAACTGTTTTTT. As protein: CASSPFQTGATNEKLFF.

V is TRBV6-5 and J is TRBJ2-2; no clear D gene. Germline assignment: CDR1 MNHEY and CDR2 SVGAGI. This CDR3 has 14 amino acids. V lost 2 bases to trimming and J lost 1 base, with 5 bases between them. CDR3 amino acids: CASSYRQNTGELFF. The CDR3, as DNA: TGTGCCAGCAGTTACAGACAGAACACCGGGGAGCTGTTTTTT.

This chain connects TRBV18 to TRBJ2-6; possible D gene TRBD1, 5 bases. Germline V gives CDR1 KGHSH, CDR2 LQKENI. The CDR3 extends over 18 amino acids. Trimming pared 4 bases from V and 5 bases from J, leaving 21 bases between. CDR3 region: CASSQMKDIQSRANVLTF. CDR3 nucleotide sequence: TGTGCCAGCTCACAGATGAAGGACATACAAAGTCGGGCCAACGTCCTGACTTTC.

The V and J genes are TRBV5-1 and TRBJ2-5; D is uncertain. Trimming cost V 4 bases and J 0 bases, with 13 bases left between them. Germline V CDR1 and CDR2: SGHRS, YFSETQ. The CDR3 is 15 residues long. CDR3 region: CASSGSRRYQETQYF. CDR3 sequence (DNA): TGCGCCAGCAGCGGTAGTAGGAGATACCAAGAGACCCAGTACTTC.

CDR3 residues: CASSFHGATNEKLFF. The CDR3 nucleotides read TGTGCCAGCAGTTTCCACGGGGCAACTAATGAAAAACTGTTTTTT. This chain connects TRBV28 to TRBJ1-4; D uncertain. The CDR3 totals 15 residues. Germline V gives CDR1 MDHEN, CDR2 SYDVKM. The V and J ends lost 3 bases and 0 bases respectively, with 8 bases between them.

This clone was observed a handful of times. The chain uses TRBV18 and TRBJ2-7, with D possibly TRBD1 on 6 matching bases. This CDR3 contains 16 residues. Germline CDR1 and CDR2: KGHSH and LQKENI. V lost 2 bases and J lost 7, with 21 bases in between. The CDR3 region is CASSPGGRAYPGEQYF. CDR3 bases: TGTGCCAGCTCACCAGGGGGCCGGGCTTACCCCGGGGAGCAGTACTTC.

This clone is a singleton in its sample. This sequence joins TRBV30 and TRBJ1-5, with 8 bases aligning to TRBD1. This CDR3 is 13 amino acids long. CDR1 GTSNPN and CDR2 SVGIG come from the germline V gene (reference sequence). Trimming took 2 bases from V and 5 from J; bases not matched to a gene: 2. Written as DNA, the CDR3 is TGTGCCTGGAGTCCAGGGGGCTATCAGCCCCAGCATTTT. Its protein is CAWSPGGYQPQHF.

V gene TRBV9 combines with J gene TRBJ2-2, with a tentative D call TRBD1 (5 bases). The germline V gene has CDR1 SGDLS and CDR2 YYNGEE. The CDR3 runs to 12 residues. Deletions cut 6 bases from V and 6 bases from J, with 9 bases between. The CDR3, as DNA: TGTGCCAGCACCCAGGGATCCGGGGAGCTGTTTTTT. The encoded protein is CASTQGSGELFF.

The rearrangement uses TRBV28 and TRBJ1-5, with 7 bases matching TRBD1. The CDR3 totals 16 residues. Germline V CDR1 and CDR2: MDHEN, SYDVKM. Trimming removed 5 bases from V and 0 bases from J; junction bases left unmatched: 7. The CDR3, as DNA: TGTGCCAGCAGTCCTACAGGGGTGTATAGCAATCAGCCCCAGCATTTT. Protein: CASSPTGVYSNQPQHF.

The chain carries TRBV28 and TRBJ1-2, with a tentative D call TRBD1 (5 bases). V gave up 6 bases and J gave up 4 bases, with 15 bases separating them. This CDR3 has 14 residues. In germline, CDR1 is MDHEN, CDR2 SYDVKM. The CDR3 region has the DNA TGTGCCAGCAGAGACACAGGAGGGGCCTATGGCTACACCTTC. As protein: CASRDTGGAYGYTF.

This clone was observed a handful of times. The rearrangement joins TRBV28 to TRBJ1-5; the D gene is possibly TRBD1 (5 bases). Trimming stripped 7 bases from V and 4 bases from J, with 8 bases between. CDR3 length: 12 residues. The germline V gene encodes CDR1 MDHEN and CDR2 SYDVKM. The CDR3 sequence is CASKGANQPQHF. CDR3 bases: TGTGCCAGCAAAGGGGCAAATCAGCCCCAGCATTTT.

The J gene is TRBJ1-4, the V gene TRBV9, with TRBD1 matching over 7 bases. The CDR3 is 15 residues long. V shed 10 bases and J 4 bases; nucleotides not matched to a gene: 13. The germline V gene has CDR1 SGDLS and CDR2 YYNGEE. CDR3 residues: CAPGAGGYYNEKLFF. In nucleotides, the CDR3 is TGTGCCCCCGGGGCAGGGGGGTATTATAATGAAAAACTGTTTTTT. The whole variable domain, remainder taken from reference TRBV9 and TRBJ1-4, is DSGVTQTPKHLITATGQRVTLRCSPRSGDLSVYWYQQSLDQGLQFLIQYYNGEERAKGNILERFSAQQFPDLHSELNLSSLELGDSALYFCAPGAGGYYNEKLFFGSGTQLSVL.

This clone appeared a single time. The CDR3 loop reads CASSVQGHTEAFF. For the CDR3, the DNA is TGTGCCAGCAGCGTACAGGGACACACTGAAGCTTTCTTT. This chain uses TRBV2 with TRBJ1-1; TRBD1 is a possible D gene (6 bases). V lost 6 bases and J 3 bases, leaving 11 bases between the germline ends. Germline V gene data show CDR1 as SNHLY and CDR2 as FYNNEI. The CDR3 is 13 residues long.

This clone appeared a single time. The chain uses TRBV28 and TRBJ2-7, with D maybe TRBD1 (6 bases). This CDR3 has 15 amino acids. V lost 5 bases, J lost 4 bases, and 18 bases lay in between. Germline values: CDR1 MDHEN, CDR2 SYDVKM. The CDR3 is CASSVPGQKKYEQYF. CDR3 bases: TGTGCCAGCAGTGTACCGGGACAAAAGAAGTACGAGCAGTACTTC.

The genes are TRBV24-1 and TRBJ2-1, with unresolved D. The CDR3 spans 12 residues. Germline CDR1 reads KGHDR; CDR2 reads SFDVKD. Trimming removed 5 bases at V and 7 bases at J, with 8 bases between. DNA of the CDR3: TGTGCCACCAGTGGCAGGAAAAATGAGCAGTTCTTC. Translation gives CATSGRKNEQFF.

The chain joins TRBV11-2 to TRBJ2-3, with D maybe TRBD1 (7 bases). Trimming pared 2 bases from V and 2 bases from J, leaving 14 bases between. Germline V gene sequence: CDR1 SGHAT, CDR2 FQNNGV. CDR3 length equals 16 residues. The CDR3 DNA reads as TGTGCCAGCAGCTTATCGACAGGGAGGTACACAGATACGCAGTATTTT. Translated, it gives CASSLSTGRYTDTQYF.

The V call is TRBV28, the J call TRBJ1-5, with 8 bases matching TRBD1. V gave up 6 bases and J gave up 6 bases; unmatched junction bases: 7. The CDR3 length is 14 residues. Germline-derived CDR1 and CDR2 are MDHEN and SYDVKM. The CDR3 reads CASSGRTGTQPQHF. CDR3 DNA: TGTGCCAGCAGCGGTAGGACAGGGACTCAGCCCCAGCATTTT.

A word on this clone: Compared with germline, one end of the junction differs, possibly owing to a read error. Other DNA sequences in the same sample also yield this CDR3. This chain links TRBV5-4 with TRBJ1-2, with TRBD1 matching over 7 bases. The CDR3 is made up of 14 amino acids. The germline V gene has CDR1 SGHNT and CDR2 YYREEE (reference sequence). This CDR3 is CASSFRDSGYGYTF. As DNA, the CDR3 is TGTGCTAGCAGCTTCCGGGACAGCGGCTATGGCTACACCTTC.

This rearrangement joins TRBV7-9 to TRBJ2-1; 11 bases fit TRBD2. V dropped 5 bases and J dropped 9; count of bases not matched to a gene: 6. The CDR3 consists of 14 residues. Germline CDR1 reads SEHNR; CDR2 reads FQNEAQ (reference sequence). In DNA form, the CDR3 reads TGTGCCAGCAGCCCTCGGACTAGCGGGCGTGAGCAGTTCTTC. Protein product: CASSPRTSGREQFF. Based on the CDR3 plus reference TRBV7-9 and TRBJ2-1, the full variable domain is DTGVSQNPRHKITKRGQNVTFRCDPISEHNRLYWYRQTLGQGPEFLTYFQNEAQLEKSRLLSDRFSAERPKGSFSTLEIQRTEQGDSAMYLCASSPRTSGREQFFGPGTRLTVL.